The clone carrying this TCR beta chain was counted a few times. The antigen is unknown. The CDR3 spans 15 residues. Germline V gives CDR1 SNHLY, CDR2 FYNNEI. Trimming cost V 8 bases and J 2 bases, with 19 bases left between them. Every sample gave at least 6 micrograms of total RNA when it was extracted. This record comes from a study of blood T cells in healthy people across ages. Using a J-beta primer mix together with a sample-barcoded 5' primer, a second PCR was run for roughly 6 to 12 cycles. A tag from a template-switch adaptor with 12 random nucleotides marked each cDNA molecule. One entry per CDR3 protein results from TCRdb running MiXCR on the 5' RACE reads. This sample carries 550,000 to 750,000 distinct CDR3 sequences, around 21% of them seen once, and the ten largest clones take about 3.6%. The study's findings and limits: More naive CD4+ cells and higher diversity were found in long-lived than in aged donors.

The rearrangement joins TRBV2 to TRBJ2-7; D may be TRBD1 (6 bases). Sequencing used blood. The TCR originated in a man in his sixties or seventies in good health. CDR3 protein: CASSSSLGQTYEQYF. DNA for the CDR3: TGTGCCAGCTCCAGCAGTTTAGGACAGACCTACGAGCAGTACTTC.